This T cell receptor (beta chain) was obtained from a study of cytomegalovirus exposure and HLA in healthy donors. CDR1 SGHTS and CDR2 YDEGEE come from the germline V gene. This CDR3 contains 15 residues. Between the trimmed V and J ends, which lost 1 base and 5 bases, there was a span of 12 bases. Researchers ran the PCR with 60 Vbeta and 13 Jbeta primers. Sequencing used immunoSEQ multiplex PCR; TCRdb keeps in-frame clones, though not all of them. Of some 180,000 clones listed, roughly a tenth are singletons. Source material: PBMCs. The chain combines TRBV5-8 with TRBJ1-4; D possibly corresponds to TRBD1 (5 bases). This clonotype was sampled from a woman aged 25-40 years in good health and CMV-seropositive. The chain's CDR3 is CASSLSGSLNEKLFF. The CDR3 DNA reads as TGTGCCAGCAGCTTGTCAGGGTCCTTAAATGAAAAACTGTTTTTT. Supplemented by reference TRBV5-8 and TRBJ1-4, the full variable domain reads EAGVTQSPTHLIKTRGQQATLRCSPISGHTSVYWYQQALGLGLQFLLWYDEGEERNRGNFPPRFSGRQFPNYSSELNVNALELEDSALYLCASSLSGSLNEKLFFGSGTQLSVL.